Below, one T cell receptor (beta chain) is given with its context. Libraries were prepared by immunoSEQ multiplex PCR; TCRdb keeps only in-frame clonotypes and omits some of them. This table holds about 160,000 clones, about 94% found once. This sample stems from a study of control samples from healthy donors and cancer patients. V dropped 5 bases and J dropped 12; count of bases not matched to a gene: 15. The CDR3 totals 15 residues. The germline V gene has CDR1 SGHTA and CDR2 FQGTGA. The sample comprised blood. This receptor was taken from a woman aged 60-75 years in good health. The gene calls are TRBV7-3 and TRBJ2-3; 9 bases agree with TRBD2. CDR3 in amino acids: CASSPTGTSFPYQYF. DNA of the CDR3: TGTGCCAGCAGCCCCACCGGGACTAGCTTCCCCTATCAGTATTTT.